This T cell receptor (beta chain) was captured by sequencing in a study of shared clonotypes between healthy human individuals. Libraries were prepared by immunoSEQ multiplex PCR; TCRdb keeps only in-frame clonotypes and omits some of them. The table records over 850,000 clones, approximately 80% of them present only once. Germline CDR1 is MNHNY and CDR2 is SVGAGI (reference sequence). The length of the CDR3 is 14 residues. The ends lost 4 bases at V and 2 bases at J; junction bases unmatched: 2. Notes on this clone: This may be a read error, as it is one base from a much larger clone.

The sequence was collected from a man aged 18 to 35 in good health. Some clones in this sample may be carry-over from other donors' samples. The sample was memory CD4+ T cells from PBMCs. Stated subset: CD45RA-negative fraction. The rearrangement uses TRBV6-6 and TRBJ2-5, with 9 positions matching TRBD1. Written as DNA, the CDR3 is TGTGCCAGCAGTTCCGACAGGGGGCAAGAGACCCAGTACTTC. It yields the protein CASSSDRGQETQYF.